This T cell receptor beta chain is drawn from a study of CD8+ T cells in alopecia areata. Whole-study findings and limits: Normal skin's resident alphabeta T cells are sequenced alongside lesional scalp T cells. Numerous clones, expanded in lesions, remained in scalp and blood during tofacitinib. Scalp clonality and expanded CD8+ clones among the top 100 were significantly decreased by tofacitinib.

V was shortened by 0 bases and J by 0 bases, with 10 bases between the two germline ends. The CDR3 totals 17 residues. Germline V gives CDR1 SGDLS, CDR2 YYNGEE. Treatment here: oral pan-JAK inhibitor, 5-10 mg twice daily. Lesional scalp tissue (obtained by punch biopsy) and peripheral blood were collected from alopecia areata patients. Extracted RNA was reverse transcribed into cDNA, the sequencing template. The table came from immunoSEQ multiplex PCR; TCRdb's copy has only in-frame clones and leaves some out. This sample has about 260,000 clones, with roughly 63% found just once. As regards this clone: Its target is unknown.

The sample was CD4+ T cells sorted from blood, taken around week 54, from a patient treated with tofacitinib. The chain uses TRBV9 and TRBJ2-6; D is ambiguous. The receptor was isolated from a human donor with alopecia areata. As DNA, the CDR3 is TGTGCCAGCAGCGTAGCTGAGAGGTTCTCTGGGGCCAACGTCCTGACTTTC. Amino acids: CASSVAERFSGANVLTF.